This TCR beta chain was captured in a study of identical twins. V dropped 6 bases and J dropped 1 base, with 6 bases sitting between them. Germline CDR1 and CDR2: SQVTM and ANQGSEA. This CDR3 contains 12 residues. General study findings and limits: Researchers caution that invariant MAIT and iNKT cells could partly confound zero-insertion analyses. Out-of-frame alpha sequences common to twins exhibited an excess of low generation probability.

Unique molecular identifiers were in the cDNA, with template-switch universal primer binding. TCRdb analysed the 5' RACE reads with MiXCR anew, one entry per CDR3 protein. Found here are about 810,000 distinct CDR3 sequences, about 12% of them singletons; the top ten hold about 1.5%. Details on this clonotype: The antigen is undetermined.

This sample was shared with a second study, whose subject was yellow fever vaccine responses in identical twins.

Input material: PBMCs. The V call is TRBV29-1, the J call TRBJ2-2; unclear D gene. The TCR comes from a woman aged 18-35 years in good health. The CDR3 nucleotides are TGCAGCGTCTTCGGGAACACCGGGGAGCTGTTTTTT. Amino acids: CSVFGNTGELFF.